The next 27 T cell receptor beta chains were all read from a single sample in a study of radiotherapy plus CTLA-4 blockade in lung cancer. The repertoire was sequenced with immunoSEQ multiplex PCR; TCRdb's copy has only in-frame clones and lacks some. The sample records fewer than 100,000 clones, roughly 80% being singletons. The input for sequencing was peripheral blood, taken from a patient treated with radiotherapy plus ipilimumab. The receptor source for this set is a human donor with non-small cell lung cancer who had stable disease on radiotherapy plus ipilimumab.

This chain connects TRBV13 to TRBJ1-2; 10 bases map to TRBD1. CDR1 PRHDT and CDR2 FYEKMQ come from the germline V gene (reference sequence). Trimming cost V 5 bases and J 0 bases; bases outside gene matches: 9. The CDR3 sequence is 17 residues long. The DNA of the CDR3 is TGTGCCAGCAGCCTTAGGACAGGGGGGGTCCCTAACTATGGCTACACCTTC. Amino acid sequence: CASSLRTGGVPNYGYTF.

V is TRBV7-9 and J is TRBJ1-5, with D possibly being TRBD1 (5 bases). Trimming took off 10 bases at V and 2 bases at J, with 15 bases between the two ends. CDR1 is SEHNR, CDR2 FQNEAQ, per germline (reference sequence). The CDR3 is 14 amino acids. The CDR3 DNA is TGTGCCATCGATGGGGTGGGACGCAATCAGCCCCAGCATTTT. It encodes CAIDGVGRNQPQHF.

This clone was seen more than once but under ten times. This CDR3 is CASSARTGLWTEAFF. As DNA, the CDR3 is TGTGCCAGTAGTGCTAGGACAGGATTATGGACTGAAGCTTTCTTT. The rearrangement joins TRBV19 to TRBJ1-1, with 7 bases aligning to TRBD1. The CDR3 is 15 residues long. CDR1 is LNHDA, CDR2 SQIVND, per germline (reference sequence). Trimming removed 5 bases from V and 5 bases from J; junction bases left unmatched: 11.

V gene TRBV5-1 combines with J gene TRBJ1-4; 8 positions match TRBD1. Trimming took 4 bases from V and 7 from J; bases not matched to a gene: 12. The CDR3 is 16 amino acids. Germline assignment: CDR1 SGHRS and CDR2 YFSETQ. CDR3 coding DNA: TGCGCCAGCAGCCCCACGTCGACAGGGGCGGGTGAAAAACTGTTTTTT. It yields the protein CASSPTSTGAGEKLFF.

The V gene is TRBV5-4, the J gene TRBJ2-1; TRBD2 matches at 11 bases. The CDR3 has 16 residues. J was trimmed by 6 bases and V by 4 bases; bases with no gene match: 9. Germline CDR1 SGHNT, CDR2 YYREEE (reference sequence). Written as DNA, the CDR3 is TGTGCCAGCAGCCCTAGGGGGACTAGCGGACTCAATGAGCAGTTCTTC. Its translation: CASSPRGTSGLNEQFF. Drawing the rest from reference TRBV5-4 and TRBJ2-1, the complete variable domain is ETGVTQSPTHLIKTRGQQVTLRCSSQSGHNTVSWYQQALGQGPQFIFQYYREEENGRGNFPPRFSGLQFPNYSSELNVNALELDDSALYLCASSPRGTSGLNEQFFGPGTRLTVL.

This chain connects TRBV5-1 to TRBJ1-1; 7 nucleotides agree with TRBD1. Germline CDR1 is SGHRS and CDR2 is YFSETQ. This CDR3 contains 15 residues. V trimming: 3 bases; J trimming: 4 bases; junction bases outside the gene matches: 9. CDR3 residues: CASSSRGQTLTEAFF. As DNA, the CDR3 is TGCGCCAGCAGCTCCCGGGGACAGACCCTCACTGAAGCTTTCTTT. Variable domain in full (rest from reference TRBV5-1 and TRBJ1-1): KAGVTQTPRYLIKTRGQQVTLSCSPISGHRSVSWYQQTPGQGLQFLFEYFSETQRNKGNFPGRFSGRQFSNSRSEMNVSTLELGDSALYLCASSSRGQTLTEAFFGQGTRLTVV.

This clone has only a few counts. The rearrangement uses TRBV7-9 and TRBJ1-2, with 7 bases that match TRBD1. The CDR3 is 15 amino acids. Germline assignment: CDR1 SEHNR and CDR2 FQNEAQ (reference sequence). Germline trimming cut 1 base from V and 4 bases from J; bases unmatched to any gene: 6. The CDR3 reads CASSLEQGYFYGYTF. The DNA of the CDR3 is TGTGCCAGCAGCTTAGAACAGGGGTATTTCTATGGCTACACCTTC. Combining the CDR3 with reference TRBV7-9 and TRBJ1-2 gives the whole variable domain DTGVSQNPRHKITKRGQNVTFRCDPISEHNRLYWYRQTLGQGPEFLTYFQNEAQLEKSRLLSDRFSAERPKGSFSTLEIQRTEQGDSAMYLCASSLEQGYFYGYTFGSGTRLTVV.

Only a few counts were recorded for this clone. CDR3 loop: CASSVAAGQELYGYTF. The CDR3 coding sequence is TGTGCCAGCAGCGTAGCGGCGGGACAGGAGCTCTATGGCTACACCTTC. V usage is TRBV9 and J usage is TRBJ1-2, with TRBD1 matching over 8 bases. CDR3 size: 16 residues. Unmatched junction bases numbered 8, after V lost 0 bases and J lost 4 bases. Germline CDR1 SGDLS, CDR2 YYNGEE. The full variable domain, completed using reference TRBV9 and TRBJ1-2, is DSGVTQTPKHLITATGQRVTLRCSPRSGDLSVYWYQQSLDQGLQFLIQYYNGEERAKGNILERFSAQQFPDLHSELNLSSLELGDSALYFCASSVAAGQELYGYTFGSGTRLTVV.

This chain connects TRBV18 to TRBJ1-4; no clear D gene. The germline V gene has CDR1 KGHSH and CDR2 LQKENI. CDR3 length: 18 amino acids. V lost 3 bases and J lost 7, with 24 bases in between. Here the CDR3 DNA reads TGTGCCAGCTCACCTCCTCGAGGACCAGCGGGCGCGGGTGAAAAACTGTTTTTT. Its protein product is CASSPPRGPAGAGEKLFF.

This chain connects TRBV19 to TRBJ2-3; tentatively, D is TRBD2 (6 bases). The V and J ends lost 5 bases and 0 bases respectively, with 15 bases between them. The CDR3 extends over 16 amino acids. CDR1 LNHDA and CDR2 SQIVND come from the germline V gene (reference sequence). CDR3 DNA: TGTGCCAGTAGTTGGGGCGGGCGGGGTAGCACAGATACGCAGTATTTT. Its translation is CASSWGGRGSTDTQYF.

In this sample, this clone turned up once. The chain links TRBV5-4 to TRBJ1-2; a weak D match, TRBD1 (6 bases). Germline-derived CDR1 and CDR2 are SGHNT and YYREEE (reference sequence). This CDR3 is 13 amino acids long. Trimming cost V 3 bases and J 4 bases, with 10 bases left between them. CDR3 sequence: CASSWGGPYGYTF. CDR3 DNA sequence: TGTGCCAGCAGCTGGGGGGGGCCCTATGGCTACACCTTC. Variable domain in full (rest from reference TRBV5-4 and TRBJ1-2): ETGVTQSPTHLIKTRGQQVTLRCSSQSGHNTVSWYQQALGQGPQFIFQYYREEENGRGNFPPRFSGLQFPNYSSELNVNALELDDSALYLCASSWGGPYGYTFGSGTRLTVV.

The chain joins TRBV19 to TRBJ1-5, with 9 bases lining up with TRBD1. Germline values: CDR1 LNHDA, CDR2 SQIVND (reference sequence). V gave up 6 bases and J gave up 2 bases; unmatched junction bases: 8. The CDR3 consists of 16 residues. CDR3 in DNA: TGTGCCAGTAGACTCAGGACAGGGGACCGCAATCAGCCCCAGCATTTT. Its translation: CASRLRTGDRNQPQHF.

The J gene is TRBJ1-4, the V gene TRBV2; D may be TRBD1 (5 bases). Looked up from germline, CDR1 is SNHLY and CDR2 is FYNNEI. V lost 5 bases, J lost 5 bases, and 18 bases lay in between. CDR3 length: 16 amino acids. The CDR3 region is CASSTNNRLRNEKLFF. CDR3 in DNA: TGTGCCAGCAGTACAAATAACAGGCTCAGGAATGAAAAACTGTTTTTT. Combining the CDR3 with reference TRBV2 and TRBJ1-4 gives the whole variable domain EPEVTQTPSHQVTQMGQEVILRCVPISNHLYFYWYRQILGQKVEFLVSFYNNEISEKSEIFDDQFSVERPDGSNFTLKIRSTKLEDSAMYFCASSTNNRLRNEKLFFGSGTQLSVL.

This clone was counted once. CDR3 loop: CASSFSGRVETQYF. The CDR3 DNA follows: TGTGCCAGCAGTTTCTCAGGCAGGGTGGAGACCCAGTACTTC. The chain is built from TRBV28 and TRBJ2-5; TRBD1 is a possible D gene (5 bases). V was trimmed by 3 bases and J by 5 bases, leaving 13 bases between them. The CDR3 runs to 14 residues. CDR1 and CDR2 (germline): MDHEN, SYDVKM.

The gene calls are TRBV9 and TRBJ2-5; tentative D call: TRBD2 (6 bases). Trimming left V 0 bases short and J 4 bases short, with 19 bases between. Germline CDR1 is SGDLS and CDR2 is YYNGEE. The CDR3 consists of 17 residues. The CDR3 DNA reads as TGTGCCAGCAGCGTAGGGATGGGCGGGGTCGGCATAGAGACCCAGTACTTC. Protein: CASSVGMGGVGIETQYF.

CDR3 loop: CASSYLVGGTYNEQFF. CDR3 nucleotide sequence: TGTGCCAGCAGTTACCTAGTTGGGGGGACCTACAATGAGCAGTTCTTC. The chain uses TRBV6-5 and TRBJ2-1; the D gene is possibly TRBD2 (6 bases). Trimming cost V 2 bases and J 2 bases, with 13 bases left between them. Germline lookup yields CDR1 MNHEY and CDR2 SVGAGI. There are 16 residues in the CDR3.

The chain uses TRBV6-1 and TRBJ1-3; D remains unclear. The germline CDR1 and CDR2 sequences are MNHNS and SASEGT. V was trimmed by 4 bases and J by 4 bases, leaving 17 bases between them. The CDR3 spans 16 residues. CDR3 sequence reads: CASSATYRAEGNTIYF. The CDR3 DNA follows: TGTGCCAGCAGTGCCACCTACCGTGCGGAGGGAAACACCATATATTTT.

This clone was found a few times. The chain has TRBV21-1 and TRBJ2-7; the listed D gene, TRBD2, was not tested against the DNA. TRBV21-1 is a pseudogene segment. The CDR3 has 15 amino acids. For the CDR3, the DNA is TGTGCCAGCAGCAGCGCATTTAGTCCCACTCTCGAGCAGTACTTC. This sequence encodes CASSSAFSPTLEQYF.

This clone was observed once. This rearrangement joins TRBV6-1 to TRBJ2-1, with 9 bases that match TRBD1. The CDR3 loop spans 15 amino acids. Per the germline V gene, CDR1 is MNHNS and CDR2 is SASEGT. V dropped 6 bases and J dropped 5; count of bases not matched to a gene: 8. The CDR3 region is CASRETGGRDNEQFF. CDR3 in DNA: TGTGCCAGCAGGGAGACAGGGGGAAGGGACAATGAGCAGTTCTTC.

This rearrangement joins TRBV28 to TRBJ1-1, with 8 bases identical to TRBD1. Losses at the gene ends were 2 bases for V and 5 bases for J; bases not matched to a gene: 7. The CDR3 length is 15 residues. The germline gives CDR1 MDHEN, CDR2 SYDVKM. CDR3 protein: CASSLSPRGRTEAFF. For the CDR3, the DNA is TGTGCCAGCAGTTTAAGTCCCAGGGGGCGAACTGAAGCTTTCTTT.

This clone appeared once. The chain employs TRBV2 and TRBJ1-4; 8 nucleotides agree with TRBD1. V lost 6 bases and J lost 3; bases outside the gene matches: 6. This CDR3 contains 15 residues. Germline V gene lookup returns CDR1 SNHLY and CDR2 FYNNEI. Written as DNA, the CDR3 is TGTGCCAGCAGAGTAGACAGGGGTCCTAATGAAAAACTGTTTTTT. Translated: CASRVDRGPNEKLFF.

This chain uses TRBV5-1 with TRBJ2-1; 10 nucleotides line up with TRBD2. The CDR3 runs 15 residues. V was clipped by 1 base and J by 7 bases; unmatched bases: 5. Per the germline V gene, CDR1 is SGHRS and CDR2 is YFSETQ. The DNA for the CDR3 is TGCGCCAGCAGCTTGAAAGCGGGGGGGCCGAATGAGCAGTTCTTC. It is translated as CASSLKAGGPNEQFF.

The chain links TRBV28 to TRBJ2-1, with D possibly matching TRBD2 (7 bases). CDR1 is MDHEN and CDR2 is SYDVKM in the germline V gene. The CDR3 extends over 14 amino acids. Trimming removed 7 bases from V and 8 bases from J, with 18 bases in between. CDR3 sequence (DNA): TGTGCCAGCACCTTCGGGGGGCGGATCGATGAGCAGTTCTTC. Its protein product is CASTFGGRIDEQFF.

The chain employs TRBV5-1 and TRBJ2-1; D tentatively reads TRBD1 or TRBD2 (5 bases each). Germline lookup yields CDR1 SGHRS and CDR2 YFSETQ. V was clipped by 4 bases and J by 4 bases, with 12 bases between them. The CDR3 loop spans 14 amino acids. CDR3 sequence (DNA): TGCGCCAGCAGCAGAGGGGACGTATACAATGAGCAGTTCTTC. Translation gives CASSRGDVYNEQFF.

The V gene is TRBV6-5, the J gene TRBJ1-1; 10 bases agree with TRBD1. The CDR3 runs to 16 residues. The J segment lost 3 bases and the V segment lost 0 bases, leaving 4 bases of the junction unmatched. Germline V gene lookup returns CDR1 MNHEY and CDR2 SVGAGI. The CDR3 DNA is TGTGCCAGCAGTTACTCGCCGGACAGGGGGTACACTGAAGCTTTCTTT. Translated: CASSYSPDRGYTEAFF.

The CDR3 region is CASSYGQMQPQHF. CDR3 sequence (DNA): TGTGCCAGCAGTTACGGGCAGATGCAGCCCCAGCATTTT. This sequence joins TRBV6-5 and TRBJ1-5; D not resolved. Trimming took 2 bases from V and 7 from J, leaving 9 bases between them. The CDR3 has 13 amino acids. Germline CDR1 MNHEY, CDR2 SVGAGI.

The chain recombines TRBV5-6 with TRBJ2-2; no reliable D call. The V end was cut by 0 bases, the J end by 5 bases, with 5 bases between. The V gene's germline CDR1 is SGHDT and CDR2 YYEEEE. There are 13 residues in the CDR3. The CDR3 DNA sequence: TGTGCCAGCAGCTTGGGGGCTACCGGGGAGCTGTTTTTT. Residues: CASSLGATGELFF.